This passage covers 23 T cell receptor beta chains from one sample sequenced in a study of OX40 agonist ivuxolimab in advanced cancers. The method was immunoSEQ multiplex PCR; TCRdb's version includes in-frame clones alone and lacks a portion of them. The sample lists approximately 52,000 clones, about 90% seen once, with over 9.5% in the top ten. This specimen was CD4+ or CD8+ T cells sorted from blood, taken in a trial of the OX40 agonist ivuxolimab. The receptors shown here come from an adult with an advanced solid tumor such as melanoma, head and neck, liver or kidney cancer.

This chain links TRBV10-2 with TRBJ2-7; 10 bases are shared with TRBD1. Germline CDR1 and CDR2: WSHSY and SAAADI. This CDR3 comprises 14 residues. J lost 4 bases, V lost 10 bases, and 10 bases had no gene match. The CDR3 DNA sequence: TGCGCCACCATAAACCGGGACAGGGGTTACGAGCAGTACTTC. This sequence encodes CATINRDRGYEQYF.

CDR3 protein: CASSPRDVDTEAFF. DNA for the CDR3: TGTGCCAGCAGTCCCCGGGACGTAGACACTGAAGCTTTCTTT. The V call is TRBV27, the J call TRBJ1-1, with D maybe TRBD1 (5 bases). V was pared by 5 bases and J by 3 bases, with 13 bases between. Germline V gives CDR1 MNHEY, CDR2 SMNVEV (reference sequence). The CDR3 totals 14 residues.

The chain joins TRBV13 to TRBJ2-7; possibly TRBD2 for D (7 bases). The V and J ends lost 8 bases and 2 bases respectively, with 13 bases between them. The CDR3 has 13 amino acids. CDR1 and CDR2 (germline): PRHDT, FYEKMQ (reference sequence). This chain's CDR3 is CASGRGDAYEQYF. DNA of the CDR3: TGTGCCAGCGGGAGGGGGGACGCCTACGAGCAGTACTTC.

CDR3 residues: CSAHSWGVNNYGYTF. CDR3 bases: TGCAGCGCTCACTCATGGGGGGTTAATAACTATGGCTACACCTTC. The J gene is TRBJ1-2, the V gene TRBV29-1, with D perhaps matching TRBD1 (5 bases). CDR1 is SQVTM and CDR2 is ANQGSEA in the germline V gene. V was pared by 7 bases and J by 1 base, with 19 bases between. The CDR3 has 15 residues.

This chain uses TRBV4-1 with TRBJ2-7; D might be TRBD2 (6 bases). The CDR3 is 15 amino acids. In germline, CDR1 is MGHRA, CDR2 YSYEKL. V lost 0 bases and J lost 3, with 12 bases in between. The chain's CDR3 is CASSQEPGRLYEQYF. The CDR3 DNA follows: TGCGCCAGCAGCCAAGAGCCAGGGAGGCTCTACGAGCAGTACTTC.

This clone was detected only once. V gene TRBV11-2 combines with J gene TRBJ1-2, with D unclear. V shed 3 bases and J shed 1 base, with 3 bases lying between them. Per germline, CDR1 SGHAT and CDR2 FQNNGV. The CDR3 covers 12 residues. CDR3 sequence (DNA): TGTGCCAGCAGCTTCGGTAACTATGGCTACACCTTC. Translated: CASSFGNYGYTF. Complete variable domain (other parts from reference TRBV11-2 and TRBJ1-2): EAGVAQSPRYKIIEKRQSVAFWCNPISGHATLYWYQQILGQGPKLLIQFQNNGVVDDSQLPKDRFSAERLKGVDSTLKIQPAKLEDSAVYLCASSFGNYGYTFGSGTRLTVV.

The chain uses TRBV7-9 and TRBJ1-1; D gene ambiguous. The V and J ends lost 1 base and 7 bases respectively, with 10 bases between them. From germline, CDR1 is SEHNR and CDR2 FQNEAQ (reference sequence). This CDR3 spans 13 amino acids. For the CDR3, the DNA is TGTGCCAGCAGCTTAGTCCAGGACCTTGAAGCTTTCTTT. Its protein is CASSLVQDLEAFF.

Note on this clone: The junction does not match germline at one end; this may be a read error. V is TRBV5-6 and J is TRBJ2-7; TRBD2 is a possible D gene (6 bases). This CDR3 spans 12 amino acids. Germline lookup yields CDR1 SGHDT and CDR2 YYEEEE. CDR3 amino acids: CASSLEGNEQYF. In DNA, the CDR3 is TGTGCCAGCAGTTTGGAGGGGAACGAGCAGTACTTC.

The CDR3 nucleotides read TGTGCCAGCAGCATAAATAGTTTCACAGATACGCAGTATTTT. The encoded protein is CASSINSFTDTQYF. V is TRBV5-6 and J is TRBJ2-3; D remains unclear. CDR3 length: 14 residues. V lost 4 bases and J lost 2, with 11 bases in between. Germline lookup yields CDR1 SGHDT and CDR2 YYEEEE.

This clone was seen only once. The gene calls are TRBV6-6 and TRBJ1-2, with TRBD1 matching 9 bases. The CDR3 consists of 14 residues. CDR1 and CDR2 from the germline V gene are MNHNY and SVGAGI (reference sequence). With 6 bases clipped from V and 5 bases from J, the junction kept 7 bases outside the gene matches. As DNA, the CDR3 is TGTGCCAGCAGCCCCACAGGGGGCGGGTATGGCTACACCTTC. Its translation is CASSPTGGGYGYTF.

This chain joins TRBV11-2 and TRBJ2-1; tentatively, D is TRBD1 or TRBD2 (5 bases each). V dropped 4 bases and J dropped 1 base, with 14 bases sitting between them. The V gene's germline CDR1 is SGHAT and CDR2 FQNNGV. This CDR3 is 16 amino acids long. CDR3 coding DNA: TGTGCCAGCAGCTCCAGAGTGGGGGAGTCCTACAATGAGCAGTTCTTC. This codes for CASSSRVGESYNEQFF.

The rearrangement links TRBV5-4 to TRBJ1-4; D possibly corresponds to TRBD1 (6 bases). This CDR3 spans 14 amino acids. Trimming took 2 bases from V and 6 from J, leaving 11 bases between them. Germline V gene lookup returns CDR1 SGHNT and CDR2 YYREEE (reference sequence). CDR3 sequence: CASSFKGGYEKLFF. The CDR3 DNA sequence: TGTGCCAGCAGCTTCAAGGGGGGTTATGAAAAACTGTTTTTT.

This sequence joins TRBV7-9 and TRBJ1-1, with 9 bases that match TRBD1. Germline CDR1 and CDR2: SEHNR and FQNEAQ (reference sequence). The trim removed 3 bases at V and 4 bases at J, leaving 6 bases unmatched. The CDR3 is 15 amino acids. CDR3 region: CASSLKTGGRTEAFF. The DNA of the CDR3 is TGTGCCAGCAGCTTGAAAACAGGGGGCCGCACTGAAGCTTTCTTT.

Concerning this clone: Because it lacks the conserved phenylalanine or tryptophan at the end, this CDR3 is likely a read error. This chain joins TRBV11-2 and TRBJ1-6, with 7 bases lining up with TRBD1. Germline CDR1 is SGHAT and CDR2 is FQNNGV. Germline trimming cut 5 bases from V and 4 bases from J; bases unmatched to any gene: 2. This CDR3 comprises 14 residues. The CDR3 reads CASSQGGYNSPLHL. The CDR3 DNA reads TGTGCCAGCAGCCAGGGGGGGTATAATTCACCCCTCCACCTT.

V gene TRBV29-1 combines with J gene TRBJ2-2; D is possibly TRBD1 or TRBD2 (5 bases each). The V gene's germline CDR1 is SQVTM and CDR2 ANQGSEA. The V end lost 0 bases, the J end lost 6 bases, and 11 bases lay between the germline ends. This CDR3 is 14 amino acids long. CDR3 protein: CSVEDEGTPGELFF. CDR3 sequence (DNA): TGCAGCGTTGAAGATGAGGGGACCCCCGGGGAGCTGTTTTTT.

The chain's CDR3 is CASGLGWGVRTDTQYF. CDR3 DNA sequence: TGTGCTAGTGGTTTGGGTTGGGGGGTTAGAACAGATACGCAGTATTTT. The chain links TRBV12-5 to TRBJ2-3; a weak D match, TRBD2 (6 bases). The CDR3 totals 16 residues. Germline CDR1 is LGHNT and CDR2 is FRNRAP. V dropped 1 base and J dropped 3 bases, with 14 bases sitting between them.

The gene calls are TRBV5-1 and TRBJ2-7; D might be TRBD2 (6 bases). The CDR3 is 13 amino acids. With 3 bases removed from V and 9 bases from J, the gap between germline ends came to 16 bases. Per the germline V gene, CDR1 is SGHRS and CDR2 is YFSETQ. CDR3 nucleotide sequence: TGCGCCAGCAGCTCCCGGGAGACAGTCTTGCAGTACTTC. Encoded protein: CASSSRETVLQYF. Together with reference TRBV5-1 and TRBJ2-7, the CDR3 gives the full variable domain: KAGVTQTPRYLIKTRGQQVTLSCSPISGHRSVSWYQQTPGQGLQFLFEYFSETQRNKGNFPGRFSGRQFSNSRSEMNVSTLELGDSALYLCASSSRETVLQYFGPGTRLTVT.

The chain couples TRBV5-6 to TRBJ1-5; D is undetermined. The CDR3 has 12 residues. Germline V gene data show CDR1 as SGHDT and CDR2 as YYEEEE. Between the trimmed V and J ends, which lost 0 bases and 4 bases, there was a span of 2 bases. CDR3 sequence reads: CASSLGNQPQHF. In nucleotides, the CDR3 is TGTGCCAGCAGCTTGGGAAATCAGCCCCAGCATTTT.

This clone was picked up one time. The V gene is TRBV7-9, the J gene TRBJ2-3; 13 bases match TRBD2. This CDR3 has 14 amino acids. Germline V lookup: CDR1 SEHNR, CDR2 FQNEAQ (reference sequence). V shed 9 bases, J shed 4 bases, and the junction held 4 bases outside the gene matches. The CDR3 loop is CASTSGGAPDTQYF. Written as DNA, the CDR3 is TGTGCCAGTACTAGCGGGGGGGCCCCAGATACGCAGTATTTT.

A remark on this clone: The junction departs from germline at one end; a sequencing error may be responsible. CDR3 loop: CASSPEFPIRLF. CDR3 DNA sequence: TGTGCCAGCAGCCCAGAGTTCCCGATTCGGCTCTTC. The genes are TRBV4-2 and TRBJ2-1, with D uncertain. The CDR3 loop spans 12 amino acids. The germline CDR1 and CDR2 sequences are LGHNA and YNFKEQ.

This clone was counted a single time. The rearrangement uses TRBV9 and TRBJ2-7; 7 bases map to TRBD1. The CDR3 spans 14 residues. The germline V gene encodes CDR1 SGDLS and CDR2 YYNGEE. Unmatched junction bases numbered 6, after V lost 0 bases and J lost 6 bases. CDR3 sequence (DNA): TGTGCCAGCAGCGTAGATGGACAGGTCCTCGAGCAGTACTTC. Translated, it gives CASSVDGQVLEQYF.

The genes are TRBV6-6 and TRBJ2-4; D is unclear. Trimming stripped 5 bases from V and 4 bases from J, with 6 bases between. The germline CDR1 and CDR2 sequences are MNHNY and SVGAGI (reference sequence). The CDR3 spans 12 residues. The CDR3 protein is CASSAAKNIQYF. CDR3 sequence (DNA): TGTGCCAGCAGTGCCGCGAAAAACATTCAGTACTTC.

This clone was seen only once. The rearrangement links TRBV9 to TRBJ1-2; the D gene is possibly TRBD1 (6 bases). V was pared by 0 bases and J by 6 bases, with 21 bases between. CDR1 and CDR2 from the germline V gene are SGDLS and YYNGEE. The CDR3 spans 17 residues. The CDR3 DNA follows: TGTGCCAGCAGCGTAGGGGATTTGAAGGGGGAATTTAATGGCTACACCTTC. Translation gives CASSVGDLKGEFNGYTF.